A selection of T cell receptor beta chains follows, all from one sample in a study of blood T cell repertoires in COVID-19. Some clones are missing from TCRdb's copy, which holds only in-frame ones; the method was immunoSEQ multiplex PCR. Seen here are hundreds of thousands of clones, approximately 90% observed once, and the top ten hold over 1.1%. The sequenced sample was peripheral blood. The receptors were gathered from a woman aged 30 to 39 with active or convalescent COVID-19. The CDR3 runs from the conserved cysteine through the conserved F or W. D genes are given only for firm matches. Where a row states a size, it is once, few, many or the class of an expanded clone; other rows omit it.

j_call clone_size d_call cdr3_length v_call cdr3_aa cdr3_nt
TRBJ2-3 - - 14 TRBV27 CASRQDYRTDTQYF TGTGCCAGCAGGCAGGACTACCGCACAGATACGCAGTATTTT
TRBJ1-1 - TRBD1 13 TRBV6-1 CASSDDGTEEAFF TGTGCCAGCAGTGACGATGGGACAGAGGAAGCTTTCTTT
TRBJ2-1 - TRBD1 15 TRBV7-2 CASSERDRKDNEQFF TGTGCCAGCTCCGAGAGGGACAGGAAGGACAATGAGCAGTTCTTC
TRBJ2-3 - TRBD2 18 TRBV6-1 CASSEAFRTSGSTDTQYF TGTGCCAGCAGTGAAGCGTTTAGGACTAGCGGGAGCACAGATACGCAGTATTTT
TRBJ2-1 once TRBD1 15 TRBV11-3 CASSLEPGQYNEQFF TGTGCCAGCAGCTTAGAACCGGGACAGTACAATGAGCAGTTCTTC
TRBJ2-3 - TRBD2 14 TRBV2 CASRLAGVEDTQYF TGTGCCAGCAGATTAGCGGGAGTGGAAGATACGCAGTATTTT
TRBJ2-1 - - 12 TRBV11-2 CASSTQNNEQFF TGTGCCAGCAGCACCCAGAACAATGAGCAGTTCTTC
TRBJ2-3 - - 15 TRBV5-4 CASSRRGSPQDTQYF TGTGCCAGCAGCAGGCGGGGCTCACCACAAGATACGCAGTATTTT
TRBJ1-5 - TRBD1 14 TRBV19 CASKPGQLNQPQHF TGTGCCAGTAAACCGGGACAGCTCAATCAGCCCCAGCATTTT
TRBJ1-6 - - 15 TRBV2 CASSLGSSYNSPLHF TGTGCCAGCAGTTTAGGGAGCTCCTATAATTCACCCCTCCACTTT
TRBJ1-3 - - 16 TRBV7-7 CASSPGGASSGNTIYF TGTGCCAGCAGCCCTGGGGGGGCTAGCTCTGGAAACACCATATATTTT
TRBJ1-2 - - 12 TRBV2 CASSTDGYGYTF TGTGCCAGCAGTACCGACGGGTATGGCTACACCTTC
TRBJ2-7 once - 11 TRBV6-1 CASSELSEQYF TGTGCCAGCAGTGAATTATCCGAGCAGTACTTC
TRBJ1-1 once TRBD1 13 TRBV10-3 CASVTGLKTEAFF TGTGCCAGTGTGACAGGGTTAAAAACTGAAGCTTTCTTT
TRBJ2-7 - - 14 TRBV4-2 CASSQTTGTYEQYF TGTGCCAGCAGCCAAACAACAGGGACCTACGAGCAGTACTTC
TRBJ1-2 - - 15 TRBV6-5 CASSYSLGANYGYTF TGTGCCAGCAGTTACTCGTTAGGGGCTAACTATGGCTACACCTTC
TRBJ1-2 - - 14 TRBV3-1/TRBV3-2 CASSQGGGVYGYTF TGTGCCAGCAGCCAAGGTGGCGGGGTCTATGGCTACACCTTC
TRBJ2-2 few TRBD2 15 TRBV7-2 CASSLVREDTGELFF TGTGCCAGCAGCTTAGTGCGGGAGGACACCGGGGAGCTGTTTTTT
TRBJ1-5 - - 13 TRBV30 CAWSGQNNQPQHF TGTGCCTGGAGTGGACAGAACAATCAGCCCCAGCATTTT
TRBJ1-5 - - 14 TRBV7-2 CASSLVEGPQPQHF TGTGCCAGCAGCTTAGTGGAGGGACCCCAGCCCCAGCATTTT
TRBJ1-1 - TRBD1 16 TRBV7-6 CASSSGPGTGDTEAFF TGTGCCAGCAGCTCAGGACCCGGGACAGGGGACACTGAAGCTTTCTTT
TRBJ2-7 - - 15 TRBV11-2 CASSPNAGFSYEQYF TGTGCCAGCAGCCCCAATGCGGGATTCTCCTACGAGCAGTACTTC